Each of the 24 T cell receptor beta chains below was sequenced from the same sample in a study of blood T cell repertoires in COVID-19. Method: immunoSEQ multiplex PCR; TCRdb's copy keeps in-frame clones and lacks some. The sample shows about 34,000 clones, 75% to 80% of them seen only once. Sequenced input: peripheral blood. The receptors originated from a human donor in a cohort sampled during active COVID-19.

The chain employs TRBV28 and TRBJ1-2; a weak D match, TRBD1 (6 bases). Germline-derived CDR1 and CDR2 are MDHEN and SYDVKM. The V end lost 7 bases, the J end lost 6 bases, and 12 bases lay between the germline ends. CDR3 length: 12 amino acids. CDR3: CASTSGDNGYTF. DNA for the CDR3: TGTGCCAGCACCTCAGGGGACAATGGCTACACCTTC.

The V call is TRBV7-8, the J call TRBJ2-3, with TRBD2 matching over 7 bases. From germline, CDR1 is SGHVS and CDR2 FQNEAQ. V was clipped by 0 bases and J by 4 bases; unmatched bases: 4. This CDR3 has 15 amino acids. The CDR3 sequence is CASSLAGGPSDTQYF. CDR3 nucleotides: TGTGCCAGCAGCTTAGCGGGAGGGCCGTCAGATACGCAGTATTTT.

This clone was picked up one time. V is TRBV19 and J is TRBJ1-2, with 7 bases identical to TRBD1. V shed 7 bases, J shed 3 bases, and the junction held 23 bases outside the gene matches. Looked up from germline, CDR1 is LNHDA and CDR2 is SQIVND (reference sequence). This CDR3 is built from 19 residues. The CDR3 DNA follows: TGTGCCAGTACAACGGGTGTTGGGCTACAGGGGTCGGAGGACTATGGCTACACCTTC. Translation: CASTTGVGLQGSEDYGYTF.

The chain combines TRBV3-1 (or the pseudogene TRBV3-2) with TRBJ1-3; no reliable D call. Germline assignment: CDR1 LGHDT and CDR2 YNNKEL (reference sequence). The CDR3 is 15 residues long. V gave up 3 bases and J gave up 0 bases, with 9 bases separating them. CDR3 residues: CASSQEGLSGNTIYF. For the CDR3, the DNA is TGTGCCAGCAGCCAGGAGGGCCTCTCTGGAAACACCATATATTTT.

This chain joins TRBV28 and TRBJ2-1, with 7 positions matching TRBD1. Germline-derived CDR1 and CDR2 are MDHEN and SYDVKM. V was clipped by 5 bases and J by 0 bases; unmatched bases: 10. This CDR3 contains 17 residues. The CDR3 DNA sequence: TGTGCCAGCAGTCCCCCGACAGGGCCCAGCTCCTACAATGAGCAGTTCTTC. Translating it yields CASSPPTGPSSYNEQFF.

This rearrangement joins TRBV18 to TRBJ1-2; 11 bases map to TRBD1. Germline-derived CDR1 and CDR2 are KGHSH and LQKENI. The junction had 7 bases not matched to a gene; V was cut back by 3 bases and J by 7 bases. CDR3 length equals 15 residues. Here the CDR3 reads CASSPDRGPSLGYTF. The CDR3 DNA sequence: TGTGCCAGCTCACCGGACAGGGGGCCTTCGCTTGGCTACACCTTC.

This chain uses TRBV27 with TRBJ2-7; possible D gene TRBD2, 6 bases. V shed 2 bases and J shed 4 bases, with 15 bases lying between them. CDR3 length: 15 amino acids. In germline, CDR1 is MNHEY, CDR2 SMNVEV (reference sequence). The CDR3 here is CASSLRGGTNYEQYF. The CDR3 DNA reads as TGTGCCAGCAGTTTAAGAGGAGGGACCAATTACGAGCAGTACTTC.

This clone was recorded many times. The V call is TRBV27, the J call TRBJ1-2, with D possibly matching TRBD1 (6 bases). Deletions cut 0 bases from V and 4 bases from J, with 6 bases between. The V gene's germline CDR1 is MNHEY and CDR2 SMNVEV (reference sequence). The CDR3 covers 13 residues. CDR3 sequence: CASSLSTGYGYTF. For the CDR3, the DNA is TGTGCCAGCAGTTTATCGACAGGCTATGGCTACACCTTC.

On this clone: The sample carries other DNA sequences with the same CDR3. CDR3 in amino acids: CASSLSGINTGELFF. CDR3 DNA sequence: TGCGCCAGCAGTTTGTCAGGGATCAACACCGGGGAGCTGTTTTTT. The chain combines TRBV5-1 with TRBJ2-2, with D possibly matching TRBD1 (5 bases). Trimming stripped 5 bases from V and 2 bases from J, with 13 bases between. This CDR3 is 15 amino acids long. Germline V gene data show CDR1 as SGHRS and CDR2 as YFSETQ.

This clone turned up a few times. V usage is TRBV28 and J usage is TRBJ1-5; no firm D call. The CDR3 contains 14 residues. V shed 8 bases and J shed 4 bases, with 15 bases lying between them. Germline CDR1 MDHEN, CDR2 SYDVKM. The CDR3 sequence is CASASGGPNQPQHF. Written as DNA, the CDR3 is TGTGCCAGCGCTTCAGGAGGGCCTAATCAGCCCCAGCATTTT.

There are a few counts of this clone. As DNA, the CDR3 is TGTGCCAGCAGTCGTGGAGACGGGAACTATGGCTACACCTTC. This sequence encodes CASSRGDGNYGYTF. The V call is TRBV7-9, the J call TRBJ1-2; D remains ambiguous. Germline loops: CDR1 SEHNR, CDR2 FQNEAQ (reference sequence). The CDR3 consists of 14 residues. Trimming removed 6 bases at V and 2 bases at J, with 13 bases between. The variable domain in full, with the rest retrieved from reference TRBV7-9 and TRBJ1-2, is DTGVSQNPRHKITKRGQNVTFRCDPISEHNRLYWYRQTLGQGPEFLTYFQNEAQLEKSRLLSDRFSAERPKGSFSTLEIQRTEQGDSAMYLCASSRGDGNYGYTFGSGTRLTVV.

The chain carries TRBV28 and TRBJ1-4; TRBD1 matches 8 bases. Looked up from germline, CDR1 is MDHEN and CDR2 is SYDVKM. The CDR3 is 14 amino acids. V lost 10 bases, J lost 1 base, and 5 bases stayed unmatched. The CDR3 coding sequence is TGTGCCACCCGGACAGGGTTAACTAATGAAAAACTGTTTTTT. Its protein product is CATRTGLTNEKLFF.

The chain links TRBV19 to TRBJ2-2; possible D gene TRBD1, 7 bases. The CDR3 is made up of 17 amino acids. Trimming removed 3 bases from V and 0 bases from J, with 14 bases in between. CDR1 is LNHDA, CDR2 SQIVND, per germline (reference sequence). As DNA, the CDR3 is TGTGCCAGTAGTATGGACAGGAGGAGGGCGAACACCGGGGAGCTGTTTTTT. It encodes CASSMDRRRANTGELFF.

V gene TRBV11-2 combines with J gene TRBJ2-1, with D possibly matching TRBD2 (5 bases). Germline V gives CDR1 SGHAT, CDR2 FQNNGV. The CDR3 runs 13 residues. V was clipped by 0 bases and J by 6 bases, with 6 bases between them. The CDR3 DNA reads TGTGCCAGCAGCTTAGAACGGGGCAATGAGCAGTTCTTC. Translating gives CASSLERGNEQFF.

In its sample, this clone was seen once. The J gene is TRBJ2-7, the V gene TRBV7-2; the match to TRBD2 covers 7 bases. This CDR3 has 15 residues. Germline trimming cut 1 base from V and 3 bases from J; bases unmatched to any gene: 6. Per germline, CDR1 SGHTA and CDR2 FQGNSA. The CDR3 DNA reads TGTGCCAGCAGCTTAGGGGACTACCTTATCTACGAGCAGTACTTC. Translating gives CASSLGDYLIYEQYF. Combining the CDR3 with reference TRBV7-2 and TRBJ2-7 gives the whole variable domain GAGVSQSPSNKVTEKGKDVELRCDPISGHTALYWYRQSLGQGLEFLIYFQGNSAPDKSGLPSDRFSAERTGGSVSTLTIQRTQQEDSAVYLCASSLGDYLIYEQYFGPGTRLTVT.

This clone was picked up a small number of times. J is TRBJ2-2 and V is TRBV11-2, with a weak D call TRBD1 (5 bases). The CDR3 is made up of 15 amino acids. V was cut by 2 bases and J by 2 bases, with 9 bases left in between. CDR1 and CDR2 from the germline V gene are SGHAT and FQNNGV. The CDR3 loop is CASSLLQDNTGELFF. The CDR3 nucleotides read TGTGCCAGCAGCTTATTACAGGATAACACCGGGGAGCTGTTTTTT.

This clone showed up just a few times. As DNA, the CDR3 is TGTGCCAGTAGTATGTACGTCCCTAACCTCAATGGCTACACCTTC. It yields the protein CASSMYVPNLNGYTF. This chain uses TRBV19 with TRBJ1-2; D unresolved. CDR1 is LNHDA, CDR2 SQIVND, per germline (reference sequence). V lost 3 bases and J 6 bases, leaving 17 bases between the germline ends. This CDR3 has 15 residues.

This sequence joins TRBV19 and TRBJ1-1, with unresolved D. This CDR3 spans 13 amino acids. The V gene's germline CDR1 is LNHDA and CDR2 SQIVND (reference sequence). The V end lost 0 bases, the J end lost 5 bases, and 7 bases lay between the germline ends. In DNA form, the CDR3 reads TGTGCCAGTAGTATAGACAGAGGAACTGAAGCTTTCTTT. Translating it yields CASSIDRGTEAFF. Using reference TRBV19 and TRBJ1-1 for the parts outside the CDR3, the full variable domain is DGGITQSPKYLFRKEGQNVTLSCEQNLNHDAMYWYRQDPGQGLRLIYYSQIVNDFQKGDIAEGYSVSREKKESFPLTVTSAQKNPTAFYLCASSIDRGTEAFFGQGTRLTVV.

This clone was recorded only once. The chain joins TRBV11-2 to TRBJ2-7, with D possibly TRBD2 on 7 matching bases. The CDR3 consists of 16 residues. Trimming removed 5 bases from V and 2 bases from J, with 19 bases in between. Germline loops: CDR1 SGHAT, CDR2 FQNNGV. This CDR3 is CASSLRGGLAAYEQYF. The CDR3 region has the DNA TGTGCCAGCAGCCTAAGGGGGGGGCTAGCGGCCTACGAGCAGTACTTC.

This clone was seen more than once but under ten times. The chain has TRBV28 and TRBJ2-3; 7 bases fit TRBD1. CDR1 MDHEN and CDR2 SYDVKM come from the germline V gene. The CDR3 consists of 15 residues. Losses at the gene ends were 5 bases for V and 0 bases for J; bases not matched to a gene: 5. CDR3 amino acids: CASSPDRVSTDTQYF. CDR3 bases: TGTGCCAGCAGTCCCGACAGGGTTAGCACAGATACGCAGTATTTT.

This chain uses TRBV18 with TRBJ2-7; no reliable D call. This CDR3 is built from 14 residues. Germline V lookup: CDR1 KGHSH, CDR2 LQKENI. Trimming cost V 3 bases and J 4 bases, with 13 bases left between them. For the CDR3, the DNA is TGTGCCAGCTCACCTCAACAGCCGGCTTACGAGCAGTACTTC. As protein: CASSPQQPAYEQYF.

The CDR3 region has the DNA TGTGCCAGCAGCGGCCTTGAGAGGGATACGCAGTATTTT. It is translated as CASSGLERDTQYF. The V call is TRBV9, the J call TRBJ2-3; D is unclear. CDR1 is SGDLS and CDR2 is YYNGEE in the germline V gene. V was shortened by 3 bases and J by 6 bases, with 11 bases between the two germline ends. This CDR3 has 13 residues.

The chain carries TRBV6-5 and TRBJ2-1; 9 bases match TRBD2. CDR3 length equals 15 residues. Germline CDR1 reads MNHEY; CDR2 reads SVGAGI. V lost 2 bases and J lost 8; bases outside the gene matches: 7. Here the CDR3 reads CASSYLAGRRDEQFF. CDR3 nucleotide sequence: TGTGCCAGCAGTTACCTAGCGGGAAGGCGCGATGAGCAGTTCTTC.

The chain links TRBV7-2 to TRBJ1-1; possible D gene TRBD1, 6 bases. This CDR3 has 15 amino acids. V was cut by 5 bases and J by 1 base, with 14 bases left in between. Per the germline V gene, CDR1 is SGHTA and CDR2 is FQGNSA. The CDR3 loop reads CASSQGGGANTEAFF. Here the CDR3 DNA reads TGTGCCAGCAGCCAGGGTGGGGGCGCGAACACTGAAGCTTTCTTT.